A selection of T cell receptor beta chains follows, all from one sample in a study of T-cell memory formation after mild COVID-19. TCRdb reprocessed the 5' RACE reads with MiXCR, giving one entry per CDR3 protein. The sample holds 450,000 to 650,000 distinct CDR3 sequences, 18% seen once. Sequenced input: PBMCs or a T cell subset sorted from them (not recorded which). All receptors derive from an adult woman who had mild COVID-19 (a few samples of this study predate the infection). Cell type and time point are not known. Both conserved end residues are part of each CDR3. D genes are given only for firm matches. Some rows have no size entry. The others give once, few or many, or a class for an expanded clone.

d_call	v_call	j_call	cdr3_length	clone_size	cdr3_aa	cdr3_nt
.	TRBV29-1	TRBJ1-1	11	few	CSVTMNTEAFF	TGCAGCGTAACCATGAACACTGAAGCTTTCTTT
.	TRBV11-2	TRBJ2-6	19	.	CASSHILGGRPSGANVLTF	TGTGCCAGCAGCCATATCCTAGGGGGGAGACCCTCTGGGGCCAACGTCCTGACTTTC
.	TRBV10-3	TRBJ1-2	12	few	CAISEGNYGYTF	TGTGCCATCAGTGAGGGAAACTATGGCTACACCTTC
.	TRBV4-3	TRBJ2-1	15	.	CASSQSGPLSGEQFF	TGCGCCAGCAGCCAATCGGGACCCCTCTCCGGGGAGCAGTTCTTC
TRBD2	TRBV4-2	TRBJ2-1	17	.	CASSQVGGAGAGNEQFF	TGTGCCAGCAGCCAAGTGGGTGGAGCGGGGGCCGGGAATGAGCAGTTCTTC
.	TRBV15	TRBJ1-1	14	few	CATSRDRGSAEAFF	TGTGCCACCAGCAGAGATCGGGGGAGCGCTGAAGCTTTCTTT
.	TRBV3-1	TRBJ2-5	16	.	CASSLQIGGWRETQYF	TGTGCCAGCAGCCTTCAGATCGGCGGGTGGAGAGAGACCCAGTACTTC
TRBD1	TRBV30	TRBJ1-3	17	once	CAWSVRTGTVGGNTIYF	TGTGCCTGGAGTGTCCGGACCGGGACAGTAGGAGGAAACACCATATATTTT
.	TRBV5-6	TRBJ2-1	16	.	CASSLKGDSPRNEQFF	TGTGCCAGCAGCTTGAAGGGGGACTCCCCTCGCAATGAGCAGTTCTTC
TRBD2	TRBV9	TRBJ2-2	18	few	CASSVLNTSALNTGELFF	TGTGCCAGCAGCGTCCTCAATACTAGCGCCCTGAACACCGGGGAGCTGTTTTTT
.	TRBV4-1	TRBJ1-2	19	.	CASSQTLTPRSGARGGYTF	TGCGCCAGCAGCCAGACACTGACTCCCCGCAGCGGGGCTAGGGGGGGCTACACCTTC
TRBD1	TRBV20-1	TRBJ1-1	15	.	CSADRDRTQRREAFF	TGCAGTGCTGATAGGGACAGGACACAGAGACGTGAAGCTTTCTTT
.	TRBV6-5	TRBJ1-5	13	.	CASSGQHNQPQHF	TGTGCCAGCAGCGGACAGCATAATCAGCCCCAGCATTTT
.	TRBV5-1	TRBJ1-1	14	.	CASTSGPPNTEAFF	TGCGCCAGCACCTCGGGACCGCCTAACACTGAAGCTTTCTTT
TRBD2	TRBV12-3/TRBV12-4	TRBJ2-1	15	.	CASSLGLAENNEQFF	TGTGCCAGCAGTTTAGGGCTAGCGGAAAACAATGAGCAGTTCTTC
TRBD2	TRBV7-8	TRBJ2-1	18	.	CASSLAVIRAGVGDEQFF	TGTGCCAGCAGCTTAGCTGTAATACGAGCGGGAGTCGGTGATGAGCAGTTCTTC
TRBD1	TRBV4-2	TRBJ2-2	17	few	CASSQVGQVEDTGELFF	TGTGCCAGCAGCCAAGTCGGACAGGTGGAGGACACCGGGGAGCTGTTTTTT
.	TRBV18	TRBJ1-5	15	.	CASSAARYSNQPQHF	TGTGCCAGCTCAGCGGCCCGATATAGCAATCAGCCCCAGCATTTT
.	TRBV29-1	TRBJ2-3	18	.	CSVDPGSTVYDHTDTQYF	TGCAGCGTTGACCCAGGGAGCACCGTATATGACCACACAGATACGCAGTATTTT
TRBD1	TRBV9	TRBJ1-6	16	few	CASSVDRGTVGSPLHF	TGTGCCAGCAGCGTAGATAGAGGGACAGTCGGTTCACCCCTCCACTTT
.	TRBV29-1	TRBJ1-3	14	few	CSVELGESGNTIYF	TGCAGCGTTGAACTGGGGGAATCTGGAAACACCATATATTTT
TRBD2	TRBV7-9	TRBJ2-3	15	.	CASSFGAGGPDTQYF	TGTGCCAGCAGCTTCGGAGCGGGGGGCCCGGATACGCAGTATTTT
.	TRBV11-3	TRBJ1-2	15	.	CASSLVEGTNYGYTF	TGTGCCAGCAGCTTAGTGGAGGGGACTAACTATGGCTACACCTTC
.	TRBV10-3	TRBJ1-1	13	few	CAIKVREDTEAFF	TGTGCCATCAAAGTCAGGGAGGACACTGAAGCTTTCTTT
.	TRBV7-9	TRBJ2-4	17	few	CASSAPPGRKDKNIQYF	TGTGCCAGCAGCGCGCCTCCGGGACGGAAAGACAAAAACATTCAGTACTTC
.	TRBV30	TRBJ2-2	16	few	CAWRAGYGWHTGELFF	TGTGCCTGGCGTGCAGGGTATGGCTGGCATACCGGGGAGCTGTTTTTT
.	TRBV7-2	TRBJ2-5	12	.	CASSLDLAPQYF	TGTGCCAGCAGCTTAGATCTAGCCCCCCAGTACTTC
TRBD2	TRBV4-1	TRBJ2-7	16	.	CASSHPLAARPYEQYF	TGCGCCAGCAGCCACCCGCTAGCGGCCAGACCCTACGAGCAGTACTTC
.	TRBV30	TRBJ2-1	14	.	CAWRSGIGSNEQFF	TGTGCCTGGAGGAGTGGAATTGGCTCCAATGAGCAGTTCTTC
TRBD2	TRBV4-2	TRBJ2-1	18	.	CASSQDPGRGGPYNEQFF	TGTGCCAGCAGCCAAGATCCCGGGCGGGGGGGCCCCTACAATGAGCAGTTCTTC
.	TRBV5-1	TRBJ1-4	14	few	CASSPGPFGEKLFF	TGCGCCAGCAGCCCGGGACCTTTCGGTGAAAAACTGTTTTTT
.	TRBV4-1	TRBJ1-1	12	.	CASSQVGGRAFF	TGCGCCAGCAGCCAAGTCGGAGGAAGAGCTTTCTTT